This TCR beta chain was observed in a study of shared clonotypes between healthy human individuals (dated by TCRdb to 2018 to 2020). As for the study more broadly: A couple of women and a few men aged 18 to 49 years were included in the cohort. For each donor, CD4 naive and CD4 memory were each given three plates, CD8 naive was given two plates, and CD8 memory was given one plate. Blood TCR repertoires of a handful of healthy adults were deeply sequenced to estimate repertoire size and the extent of clonotype sharing between individuals. Different laboratories and diverse techniques were used to prepare libraries and sequence TCR repertoires, to increase sequencing depth and limit assay-specific biases. Leukapheresis yielded between about 0.8 and 8.9 billion PBMCs per donor. Beyond this particular receptor, the publication reports: Compared with non-shared clonotypes, clonotypes shared by all four sorted-subset donors had higher generation probabilities. Incomplete sequencing was indicated by rarefaction of sorted-subset datasets, despite the large sequencing depth. Naive subsets generally had larger estimated clonotype richness than memory subsets did. Sampling was restricted to blood, and TCR repertoires in tissue are likely to differ from TCR repertoires in blood. Because the study included a small number of donors, the genetic and exposure-history diversity represented was limited. Sharing across several donors was observed for approximately 4.6% of naive CD4, about 3.2% of naive CD8, 2% to 2.5% of memory CD4, and around 0.42% of memory CD8 clonotypes. Based on pairwise subsampling, the degree of clonotype sharing among donors was expected to be affected by sequencing depth.

As concerns this clone: Which antigen it targets is not known. No much larger clone is present one base from it, and per-base qualities are unavailable.

The donors were healthy, HIV-negative adults with no recently reported acute infections or vaccinations. Every donor was a Caucasian adult living in Nashville, Tennessee, USA. Magnetic negative selection was used to enrich CD4+ T cells, after which naive cells were positively selected on CD45RA and the negative fraction became the memory subset. Blood was obtained by leukapheresis, after which PBMCs were separated by Ficoll-Histopaque density gradient centrifugation and cryopreserved in liquid nitrogen vapor phase. Purity and quantity of every magnetically sorted T cell population were checked by analytical flow cytometry. From each sorted fraction, genomic DNA was isolated and quantified by UV absorbance on a Nanodrop 2000c. V loses 4 bases, J loses 1 base, and the germline ends lie 11 bases apart. CDR1 and CDR2, looked up from the germline V gene, are SGHRS and YFSETQ. Measured from the cysteine to the phenylalanine, the CDR3 is 14 residues long. Of all the DNA, just the CDR3 is kept, 42 bases in frame from base 1.

TCR CDR3 regions were amplified from genomic DNA by multiplex PCR using the deep immunoSEQ assay. Genomic DNA extracted from each cell subset was distributed evenly over all wells of several immunoSEQ 96-well plates, and each plate served as one replicate. For sorted subsets, 150 to 250 ng genomic DNA, equal to approximately 30,000 T cell genomes, was loaded into each replicate PCR. Purified libraries were measured with a Qubit 3.0 fluorometer, size-checked on a Bioanalyzer 2100, and measured again with the KAPA Library Quantification kit. Every immunoSEQ 96-well plate was sequenced on a separate single-read 150-cycle Illumina NextSeq 550 flow cell. The source study handled its data this way. Because the immunoSEQ output included only junctional sequences and no quality scores, the filtering could not be the same as the filtering used for full-length reads. To assign V/J genes and CDR3, sequences were annotated using PyIR, a Python wrapper for IgBLAST v1.9, with IMGT germline references. Reads with weak V/J assignments (E-value above 1e-6), missing CDR3, stop codons, out-of-frame junctions, or ambiguous translated residues were removed. V3J clonotypes were defined as sequences sharing the same inferred V gene, J gene, and CDR3 amino acid sequence. The percentage overlap between two repertoires was calculated by dividing the number of shared unique clonotypes by the size of the smaller repertoire. Repertoire richness was assessed with RTK rarefaction, the Chao1 estimator, and Recon v2.1 estimates of unobserved clonotypes. Generation probabilities for all TCRbeta clonotypes obtained by the gDNA method from a handful of donors were computed using OLGA. TCRdb took over this immuneACCESS table, retaining in-frame rearrangements with V and J assigned. Such tables are incomplete; in checked studies, under half of the missing clones stem from an unresolved V gene, and the remainder is unexplained. V, J and clone size were drawn from that table, and D and trimming were deduced from the DNA. This sample gives about 610,000 clones in total; approximately 97% of them show up just once. The top ten clonotypes cover 0.057% of the sample.

The chain employs TRBV5-1 and TRBJ2-5; the D gene lacks a confident call. What was sequenced was naive CD4+ T cells sorted from blood. Read against the paper, the sample's cell subset or site label means: CD45RA+ positively selected. This TCR derives from a woman in her twenties or thirties in good health. The CDR3 reads as follows: CASSRDAFQETQYF. The nucleotides read TGCGCCAGCAGCCGTGACGCATTCCAAGAGACCCAGTACTTC.